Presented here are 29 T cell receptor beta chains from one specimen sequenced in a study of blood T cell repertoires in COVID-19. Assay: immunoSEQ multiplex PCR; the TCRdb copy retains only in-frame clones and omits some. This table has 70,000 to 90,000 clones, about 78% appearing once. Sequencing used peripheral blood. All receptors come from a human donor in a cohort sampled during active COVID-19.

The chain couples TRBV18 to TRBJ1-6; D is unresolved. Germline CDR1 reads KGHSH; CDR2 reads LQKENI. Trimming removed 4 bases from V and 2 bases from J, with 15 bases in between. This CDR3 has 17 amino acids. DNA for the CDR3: TGTGCCAGCTCACAAAGAGACCCAGGCACCTATAATTCACCCCTCCACTTT. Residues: CASSQRDPGTYNSPLHF.

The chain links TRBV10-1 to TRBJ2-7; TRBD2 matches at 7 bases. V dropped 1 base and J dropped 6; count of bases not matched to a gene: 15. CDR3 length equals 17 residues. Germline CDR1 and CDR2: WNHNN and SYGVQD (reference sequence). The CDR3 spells CASSEWPSGTRSGEQYV. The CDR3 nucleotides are TGCGCCAGCAGTGAGTGGCCTAGCGGAACACGGTCGGGCGAGCAGTACGTC.

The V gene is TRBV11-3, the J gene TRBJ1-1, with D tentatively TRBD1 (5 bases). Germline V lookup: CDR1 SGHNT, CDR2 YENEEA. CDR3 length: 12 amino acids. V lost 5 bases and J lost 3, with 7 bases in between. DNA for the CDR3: TGTGCCAGCAGCCTGGGGCACACTGAAGCTTTCTTT. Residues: CASSLGHTEAFF. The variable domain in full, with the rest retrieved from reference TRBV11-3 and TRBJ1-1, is EAGVVQSPRYKIIEKKQPVAFWCNPISGHNTLYWYLQNLGQGPELLIRYENEEAVDDSQLPKDRFSAERLKGVDSTLKIQPAELGDSAVYLCASSLGHTEAFFGQGTRLTVV.

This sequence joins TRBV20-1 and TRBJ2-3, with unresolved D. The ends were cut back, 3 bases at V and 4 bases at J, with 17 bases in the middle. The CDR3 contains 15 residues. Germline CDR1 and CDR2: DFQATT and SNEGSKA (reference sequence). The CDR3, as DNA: TGCAGTGCTAGTAATACAGTCGTCGGCTCAGATACGCAGTATTTT. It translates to CSASNTVVGSDTQYF.

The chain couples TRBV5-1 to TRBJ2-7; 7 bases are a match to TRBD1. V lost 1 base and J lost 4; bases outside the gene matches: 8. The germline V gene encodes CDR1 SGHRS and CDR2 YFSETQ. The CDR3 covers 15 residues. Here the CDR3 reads CASSLNTGARYEQYF. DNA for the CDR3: TGCGCCAGCAGCTTGAACACAGGGGCTCGGTACGAGCAGTACTTC.

As DNA, the CDR3 is TGTGCCAGCAGTTACTGGGGGGAAGTTCCCACTGAAGCTTTCTTT. It specifies CASSYWGEVPTEAFF. This chain joins TRBV6-6 and TRBJ1-1, with D perhaps matching TRBD1 (5 bases). The V end was cut by 1 base, the J end by 4 bases, with 13 bases between. Germline V gene data show CDR1 as MNHNY and CDR2 as SVGAGI (reference sequence). The CDR3 has 15 residues.

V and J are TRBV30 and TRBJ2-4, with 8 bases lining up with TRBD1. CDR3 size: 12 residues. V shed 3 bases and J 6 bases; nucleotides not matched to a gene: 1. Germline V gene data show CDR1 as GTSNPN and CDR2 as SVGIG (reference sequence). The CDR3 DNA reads TGTGCCTGGAGCGACAGGGGAAACATTCAGTACTTC. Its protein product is CAWSDRGNIQYF. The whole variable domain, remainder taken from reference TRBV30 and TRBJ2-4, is SQTIHQWPATLVQPVGSPLSLECTVEGTSNPNLYWYRQAAGRGLQLLFYSVGIGQISSEVPQNLSASRPQDRQFILSSKKLLLSDSGFYLCAWSDRGNIQYFGAGTRLSVL.

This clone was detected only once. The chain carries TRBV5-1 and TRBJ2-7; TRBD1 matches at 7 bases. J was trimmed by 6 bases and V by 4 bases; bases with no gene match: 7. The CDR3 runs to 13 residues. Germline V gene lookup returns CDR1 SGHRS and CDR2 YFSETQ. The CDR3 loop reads CASSLDRVVEQYF. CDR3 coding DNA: TGCGCCAGCAGCCTCGACAGGGTTGTCGAGCAGTACTTC. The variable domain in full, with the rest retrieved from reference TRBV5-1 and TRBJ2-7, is KAGVTQTPRYLIKTRGQQVTLSCSPISGHRSVSWYQQTPGQGLQFLFEYFSETQRNKGNFPGRFSGRQFSNSRSEMNVSTLELGDSALYLCASSLDRVVEQYFGPGTRLTVT.

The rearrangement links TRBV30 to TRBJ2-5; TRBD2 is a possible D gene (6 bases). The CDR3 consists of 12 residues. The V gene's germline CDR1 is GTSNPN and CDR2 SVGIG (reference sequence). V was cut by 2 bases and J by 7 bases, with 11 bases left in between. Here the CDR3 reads CAWSPRRGTQYF. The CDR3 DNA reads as TGTGCCTGGAGTCCGCGGCGGGGGACCCAGTACTTC.

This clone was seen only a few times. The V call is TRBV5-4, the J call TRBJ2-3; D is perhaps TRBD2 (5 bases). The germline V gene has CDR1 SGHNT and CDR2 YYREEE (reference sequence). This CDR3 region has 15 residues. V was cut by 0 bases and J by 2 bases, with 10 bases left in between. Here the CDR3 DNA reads TGTGCCAGCAGCTTGGATGGAGGTTTCACAGATACGCAGTATTTT. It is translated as CASSLDGGFTDTQYF.

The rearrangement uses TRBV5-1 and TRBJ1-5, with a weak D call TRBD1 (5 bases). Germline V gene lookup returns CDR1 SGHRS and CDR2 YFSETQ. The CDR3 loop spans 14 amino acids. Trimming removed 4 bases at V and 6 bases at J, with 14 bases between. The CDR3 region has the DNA TGCGCCAGCAGCCCGGGGCAGGAGGGTCAGCCCCAGCATTTT. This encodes CASSPGQEGQPQHF.

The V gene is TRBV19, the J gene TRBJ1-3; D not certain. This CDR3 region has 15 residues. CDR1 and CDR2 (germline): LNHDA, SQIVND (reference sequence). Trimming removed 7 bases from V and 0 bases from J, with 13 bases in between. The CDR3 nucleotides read TGTGCCAGTAAGGATACCTGGAGCTCTGGAAACACCATATATTTT. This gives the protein CASKDTWSSGNTIYF.

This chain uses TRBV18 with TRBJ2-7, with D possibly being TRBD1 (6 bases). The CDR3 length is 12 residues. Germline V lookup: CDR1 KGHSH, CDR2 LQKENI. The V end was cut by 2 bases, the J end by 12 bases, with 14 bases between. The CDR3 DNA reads TGTGCCAGCTCACCAGTCGAGGGGGATCGGTACTTC. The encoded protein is CASSPVEGDRYF.

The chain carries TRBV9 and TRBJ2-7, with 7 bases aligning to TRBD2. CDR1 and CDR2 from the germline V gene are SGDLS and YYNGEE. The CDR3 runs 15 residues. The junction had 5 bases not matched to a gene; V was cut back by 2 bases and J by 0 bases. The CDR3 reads CASSVSAGSSYEQYF. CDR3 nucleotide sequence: TGTGCCAGCAGCGTCTCAGCGGGGTCCTCCTACGAGCAGTACTTC.

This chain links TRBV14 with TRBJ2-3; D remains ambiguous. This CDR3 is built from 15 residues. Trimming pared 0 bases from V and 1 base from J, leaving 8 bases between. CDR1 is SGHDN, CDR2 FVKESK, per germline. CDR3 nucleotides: TGTGCCAGCAGCCAAGATGTGGCACGCACAGATACGCAGTATTTT. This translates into CASSQDVARTDTQYF. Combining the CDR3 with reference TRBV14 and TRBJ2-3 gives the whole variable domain EAGVTQFPSHSVIEKGQTVTLRCDPISGHDNLYWYRRVMGKEIKFLLHFVKESKQDESGMPNNRFLAERTGGTYSTLKVQPAELEDSGVYFCASSQDVARTDTQYFGPGTRLTVL.

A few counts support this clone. CDR3 nucleotides: TGTGCCAGCAGCGTGAGCGGGACCACCTACAATGAGCAGTTCTTC. Protein: CASSVSGTTYNEQFF. V gene TRBV9 combines with J gene TRBJ2-1, with 7 bases identical to TRBD2. The CDR3 runs to 15 residues. J was trimmed by 2 bases and V by 2 bases; bases with no gene match: 4. Germline CDR1 reads SGDLS; CDR2 reads YYNGEE.

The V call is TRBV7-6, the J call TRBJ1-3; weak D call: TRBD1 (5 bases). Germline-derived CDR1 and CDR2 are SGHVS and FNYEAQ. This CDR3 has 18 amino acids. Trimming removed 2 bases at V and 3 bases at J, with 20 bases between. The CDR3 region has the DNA TGTGCCAGCAGCTTACACCTTCGGGGGGAGTCATATGGAAACACCATATATTTT. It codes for CASSLHLRGESYGNTIYF.

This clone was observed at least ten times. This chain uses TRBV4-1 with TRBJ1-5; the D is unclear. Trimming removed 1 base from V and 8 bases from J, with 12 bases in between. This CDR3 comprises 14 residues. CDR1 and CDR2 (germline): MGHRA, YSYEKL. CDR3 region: CASSQVHGEEPQHF. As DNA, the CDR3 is TGCGCCAGCAGCCAAGTCCATGGTGAGGAGCCCCAGCATTTT.

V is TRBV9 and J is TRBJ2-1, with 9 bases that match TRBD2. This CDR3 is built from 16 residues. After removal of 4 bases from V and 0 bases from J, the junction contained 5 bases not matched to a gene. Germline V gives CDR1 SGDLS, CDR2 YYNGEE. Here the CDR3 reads CASSPLAGYSYNEQFF. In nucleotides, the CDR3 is TGTGCCAGCAGCCCGCTAGCGGGGTACTCCTACAATGAGCAGTTCTTC.

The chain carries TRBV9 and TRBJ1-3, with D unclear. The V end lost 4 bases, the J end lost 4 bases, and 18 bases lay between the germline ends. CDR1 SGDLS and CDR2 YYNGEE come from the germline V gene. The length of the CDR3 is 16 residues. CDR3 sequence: CASSPWAFAPGNTIYF. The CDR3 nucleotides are TGTGCCAGCAGCCCTTGGGCCTTCGCCCCCGGAAACACCATATATTTT.

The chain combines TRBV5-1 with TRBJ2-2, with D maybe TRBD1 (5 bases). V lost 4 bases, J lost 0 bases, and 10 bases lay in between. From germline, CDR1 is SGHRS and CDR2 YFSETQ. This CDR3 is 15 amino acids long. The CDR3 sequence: CASSQDNANTGELFF. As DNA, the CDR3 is TGCGCCAGCAGCCAGGACAACGCGAACACCGGGGAGCTGTTTTTT.

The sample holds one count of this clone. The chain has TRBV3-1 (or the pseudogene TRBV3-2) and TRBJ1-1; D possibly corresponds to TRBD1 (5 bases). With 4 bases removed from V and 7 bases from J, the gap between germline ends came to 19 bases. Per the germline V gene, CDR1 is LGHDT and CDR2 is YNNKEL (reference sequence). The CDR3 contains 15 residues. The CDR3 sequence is CASSRRSGRGDEAFF. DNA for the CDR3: TGTGCCAGCAGCCGTCGATCTGGTCGGGGGGATGAAGCTTTCTTT.

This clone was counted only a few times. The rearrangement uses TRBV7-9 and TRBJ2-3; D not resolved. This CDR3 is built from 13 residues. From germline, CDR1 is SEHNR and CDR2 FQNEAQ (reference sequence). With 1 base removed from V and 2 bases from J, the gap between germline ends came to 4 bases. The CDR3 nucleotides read TGTGCCAGCAGCTTAGTATCCACAGATACGCAGTATTTT. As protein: CASSLVSTDTQYF.

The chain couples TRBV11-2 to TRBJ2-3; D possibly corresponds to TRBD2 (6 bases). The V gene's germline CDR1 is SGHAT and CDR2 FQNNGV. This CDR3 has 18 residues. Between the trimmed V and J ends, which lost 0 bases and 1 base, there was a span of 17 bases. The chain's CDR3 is CASSLEGRRGGGTDTQYF. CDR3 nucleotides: TGTGCCAGCAGCTTAGAGGGACGGAGGGGTGGAGGCACAGATACGCAGTATTTT.

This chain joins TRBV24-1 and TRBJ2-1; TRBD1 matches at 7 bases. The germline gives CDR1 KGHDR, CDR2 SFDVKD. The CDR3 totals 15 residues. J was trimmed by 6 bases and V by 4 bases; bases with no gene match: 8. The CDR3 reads CATSDPLRTGNEQFF. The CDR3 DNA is TGTGCCACCAGTGACCCCCTCCGGACAGGCAATGAGCAGTTCTTC.

The DNA for the CDR3 is TGTGCCAGCAGTTCCCCCCCCGGGACTAGCGGATACAATGAGCAGTTCTTC. It translates to CASSSPPGTSGYNEQFF. This chain uses TRBV28 with TRBJ2-1; TRBD2 matches at 11 bases. This CDR3 contains 17 residues. The junction had 9 bases not matched to a gene; V was cut back by 4 bases and J by 4 bases. Germline loops: CDR1 MDHEN, CDR2 SYDVKM. The full variable domain, its missing parts supplied by reference TRBV28 and TRBJ2-1, is DVKVTQSSRYLVKRTGEKVFLECVQDMDHENMFWYRQDPGLGLRLIYFSYDVKMKEKGDIPEGYSVSREKKERFSLILESASTNQTSMYLCASSSPPGTSGYNEQFFGPGTRLTVL.

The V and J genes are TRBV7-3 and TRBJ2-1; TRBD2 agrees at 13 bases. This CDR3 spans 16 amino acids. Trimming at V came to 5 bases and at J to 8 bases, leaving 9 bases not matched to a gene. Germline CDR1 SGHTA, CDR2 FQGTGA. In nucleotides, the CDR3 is TGTGCCAGCAGCACCACTAGCGGGGGGGCTCTCCATGAGCAGTTCTTC. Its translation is CASSTTSGGALHEQFF.

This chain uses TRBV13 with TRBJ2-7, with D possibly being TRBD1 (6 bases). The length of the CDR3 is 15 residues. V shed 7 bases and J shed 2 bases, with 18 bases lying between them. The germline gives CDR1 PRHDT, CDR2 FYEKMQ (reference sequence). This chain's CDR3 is CASKGQRNGAYEQYV. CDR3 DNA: TGTGCCAGCAAAGGACAGCGGAATGGGGCCTACGAGCAGTACGTC.

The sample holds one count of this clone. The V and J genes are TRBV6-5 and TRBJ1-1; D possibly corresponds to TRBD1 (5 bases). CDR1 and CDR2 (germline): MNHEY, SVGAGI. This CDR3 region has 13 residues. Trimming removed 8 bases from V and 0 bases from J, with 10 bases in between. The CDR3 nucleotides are TGTGCCAGCCGGACGGGGGTGAACACTGAAGCTTTCTTT. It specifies CASRTGVNTEAFF.